The rows below give T cell receptor beta chains drawn from one sample of a study of cytomegalovirus exposure and HLA in healthy donors. The assay was immunoSEQ multiplex PCR, and TCRdb's table has in-frame clones only and misses some. The table has 150,000 to 200,000 clones, 75% to 85% seen once. Sequences were obtained from PBMCs. The receptor source for this set is a male donor in good health and CMV-seropositive. Both conserved end residues are part of each CDR3. Each record gives: J gene, D gene, V gene, clone size, CDR3 protein, CDR3 DNA. The D gene is left open where the match is weak. For some rows the clone size is stated as once, few or many, or as a class when expanded; others skip it.

J: TRBJ1-2; D: .; V: TRBV27; size: .; CDR3: CASSSGSYGYTF; DNA: TGTGCCAGCAGCTCAGGGTCCTATGGCTACACCTTC
J: TRBJ1-1; D: .; V: TRBV9; size: few; CDR3: CASSPDSALTLNTEAFF; DNA: TGTGCCAGCAGCCCAGACAGCGCCTTAACTTTGAACACTGAAGCTTTCTTT
J: TRBJ1-2; D: .; V: TRBV27; size: .; CDR3: CASSSSFNRVNYGYTF; DNA: TGTGCCAGCAGTTCATCCTTCAACAGGGTAAACTATGGCTACACCTTC
J: TRBJ2-7; D: TRBD1; V: TRBV5-1; size: few; CDR3: CASSSPGQGYYEQYF; DNA: TGCGCCAGCAGCTCCCCGGGACAGGGGTACTACGAGCAGTACTTC
J: TRBJ1-4; D: TRBD1; V: TRBV9; size: .; CDR3: CASSSGTGKQKLFF; DNA: TGTGCCAGCAGCTCCGGGACAGGGAAACAAAAACTGTTTTTT
J: TRBJ2-1; D: .; V: TRBV5-6; size: .; CDR3: CASSLVTLRGNEQFF; DNA: TGTGCCAGCAGCTTGGTAACCCTAAGGGGTAATGAGCAGTTCTTC
J: TRBJ1-2; D: .; V: TRBV7-9; size: .; CDR3: CASSLAQGSGYTF; DNA: TGTGCCAGCAGCTTAGCACAGGGTTCAGGCTACACCTTC
J: TRBJ2-1; D: TRBD2; V: TRBV11-2; size: .; CDR3: CASYGGAGYNEQFF; DNA: TGTGCCAGCTACGGGGGGGCGGGATACAATGAGCAGTTCTTC
J: TRBJ2-2; D: TRBD2; V: TRBV5-1; size: .; CDR3: CASSLSGGSNTGELFF; DNA: TGCGCCAGCAGCCTTAGCGGGGGGTCGAACACCGGGGAGCTGTTTTTT
J: TRBJ1-1; D: TRBD1; V: TRBV5-1; size: few; CDR3: CASSKTGGETEAFF; DNA: TGCGCCAGCAGCAAGACAGGGGGCGAGACTGAAGCTTTCTTT
J: TRBJ2-1; D: .; V: TRBV19; size: .; CDR3: CASSMVLVILYNEQFF; DNA: TGTGCCAGTAGTATGGTCCTAGTAATTCTTTACAATGAGCAGTTCTTC
J: TRBJ1-1; D: .; V: TRBV6-1; size: .; CDR3: CASIPGIGAFF; DNA: TGTGCCAGCATTCCCGGGATTGGCGCTTTCTTT
J: TRBJ1-1; D: .; V: TRBV2; size: few; CDR3: CAFLGEGAFF; DNA: TGTGCCTTCCTAGGGGAGGGGGCTTTCTTT
J: TRBJ2-7; D: .; V: TRBV6-1; size: .; CDR3: CASRTINTGSYEQYF; DNA: TGTGCCAGCAGGACCATTAACACAGGGTCCTACGAGCAGTACTTC
J: TRBJ1-2; D: .; V: TRBV6-1; size: .; CDR3: CASSIPGLKTYGYTF; DNA: TGTGCCAGCAGTATTCCGGGACTCAAAACCTATGGCTACACCTTC
J: TRBJ1-2; D: .; V: TRBV19; size: .; CDR3: CASRTGLGYTF; DNA: TGTGCCAGTAGGACGGGTCTCGGCTACACCTTC
J: TRBJ1-1; D: .; V: TRBV19; size: .; CDR3: CASSIKGMGVAFF; DNA: TGTGCCAGTAGTATAAAGGGGATGGGCGTAGCTTTCTTT
J: TRBJ2-7; D: TRBD1; V: TRBV5-6; size: .; CDR3: CASSWTGPTSYEQYF; DNA: TGTGCCAGCAGCTGGACAGGCCCTACCTCCTACGAGCAGTACTTC
J: TRBJ1-1; D: .; V: TRBV19; size: once; CDR3: CASSIGGAEAFF; DNA: TGTGCCAGTAGTATAGGGGGGGCTGAAGCTTTCTTT
J: TRBJ1-2; D: .; V: TRBV5-4; size: .; CDR3: CASSPGGSVYGYTF; DNA: TGTGCCAGCAGCCCGGGCGGGAGCGTCTATGGCTACACCTTC
J: TRBJ1-1; D: .; V: TRBV18; size: .; CDR3: CASSPSTGGTEAFF; DNA: TGTGCCAGCTCCCCTTCGACAGGAGGCACTGAAGCTTTCTTT
J: TRBJ1-4; D: TRBD1; V: TRBV5-1; size: few; CDR3: CASSKTGTGNGLFF; DNA: TGCGCCAGCAGCAAAACCGGGACAGGGAATGGACTGTTTTTT
J: TRBJ2-1; D: .; V: TRBV9; size: .; CDR3: CASSGRFNEQFF; DNA: TGTGCCAGCAGCGGGAGGTTCAATGAGCAGTTCTTC
J: TRBJ2-2; D: TRBD2; V: TRBV30; size: .; CDR3: CAWSLGGVTGELFF; DNA: TGTGCCTGGAGTTTGGGGGGGGTCACCGGGGAGCTGTTTTTT
J: TRBJ1-6; D: .; V: TRBV11-2; size: .; CDR3: CASSQGRDNSPLHF; DNA: TGTGCCAGCAGCCAAGGCCGGGATAATTCACCCCTCCACTTT
J: TRBJ2-7; D: TRBD2; V: TRBV6-1; size: .; CDR3: CASSGGGLTYEQYF; DNA: TGTGCCAGCAGTGGGGGGGGATTAACCTACGAGCAGTACTTC
J: TRBJ2-3; D: .; V: TRBV11-2; size: .; CDR3: CASSRRGGSSTDTQYF; DNA: TGTGCCAGCTCCCGGAGGGGCGGGTCTAGCACAGATACGCAGTATTTT
J: TRBJ2-1; D: .; V: TRBV7-2; size: .; CDR3: CASSFEGGREQFF; DNA: TGTGCCAGCAGCTTTGAGGGCGGACGGGAGCAGTTCTTC
J: TRBJ1-2; D: .; V: TRBV6-1; size: .; CDR3: CASSRRGVFDGYTF; DNA: TGTGCCAGCAGTAGGAGGGGCGTGTTTGATGGCTACACCTTC
J: TRBJ2-5; D: .; V: TRBV7-2; size: .; CDR3: CASSLASLLAGSQETQYF; DNA: TGTGCCAGCAGCTTAGCCTCATTACTAGCAGGTTCACAAGAGACCCAGTACTTC
J: TRBJ2-7; D: .; V: TRBV11-2; size: once; CDR3: CASSFGGGSYEQYF; DNA: TGTGCCAGCAGCTTTGGGGGAGGCTCCTACGAGCAGTACTTC
J: TRBJ1-1; D: .; V: TRBV11-2; size: .; CDR3: CASSPAAPRTDGEAFF; DNA: TGTGCCAGCAGCCCAGCTGCCCCCCGGACAGACGGCGAAGCTTTCTTT
J: TRBJ2-1; D: .; V: TRBV4-1; size: .; CDR3: CASSREGGSEQFF; DNA: TGCGCCAGCAGCCGGGAAGGAGGGTCTGAGCAGTTCTTC
J: TRBJ2-2; D: .; V: TRBV9; size: few; CDR3: CASSVSGSNTGELFF; DNA: TGTGCCAGCAGCGTAAGCGGATCAAACACCGGGGAGCTGTTTTTT
J: TRBJ2-3; D: .; V: TRBV2; size: .; CDR3: CASRNGGSTDTQYF; DNA: TGTGCCAGCAGGAACGGGGGTAGCACAGATACGCAGTATTTT
J: TRBJ2-2; D: .; V: TRBV6-1; size: .; CDR3: CASYPPGKTGELFF; DNA: TGTGCCAGTTATCCCCCAGGGAAGACCGGGGAGCTGTTTTTT
J: TRBJ1-3; D: .; V: TRBV29-1; size: .; CDR3: CSVERGLSGNTIYF; DNA: TGCAGCGTTGAAAGGGGCCTCTCTGGAAACACCATATATTTT
J: TRBJ1-3; D: TRBD1; V: TRBV30; size: .; CDR3: CACRTGAGNTIYF; DNA: TGTGCCTGTCGGACAGGGGCCGGAAACACCATATATTTT
J: TRBJ2-5; D: .; V: TRBV29-1; size: .; CDR3: CSVGLPMETQYF; DNA: TGCAGCGTTGGACTCCCGATGGAGACCCAGTACTTC
J: TRBJ2-7; D: TRBD1; V: TRBV5-1; size: .; CDR3: CASSYKGQGYEQYF; DNA: TGCGCCAGCAGCTACAAGGGACAGGGCTACGAGCAGTACTTC
J: TRBJ1-2; D: .; V: TRBV11-2; size: .; CDR3: CASSPLQGANYGYTF; DNA: TGTGCCAGCAGCCCTCTACAGGGAGCTAACTATGGCTACACCTTC
J: TRBJ2-3; D: .; V: TRBV4-1; size: few; CDR3: CASSLLTAWDTQYF; DNA: TGCGCCAGCAGCCTGCTAACCGCCTGGGATACGCAGTATTTT